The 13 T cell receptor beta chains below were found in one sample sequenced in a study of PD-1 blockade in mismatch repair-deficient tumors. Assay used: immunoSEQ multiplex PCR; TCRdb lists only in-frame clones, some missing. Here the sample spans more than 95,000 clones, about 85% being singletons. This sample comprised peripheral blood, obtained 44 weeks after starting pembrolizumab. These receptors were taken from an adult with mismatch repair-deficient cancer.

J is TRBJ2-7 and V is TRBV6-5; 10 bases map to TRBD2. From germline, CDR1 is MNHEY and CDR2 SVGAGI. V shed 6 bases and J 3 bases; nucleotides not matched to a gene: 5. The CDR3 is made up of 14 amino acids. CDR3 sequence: CASRAAGGFYEQYF. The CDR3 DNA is TGTGCCAGCAGAGCAGCGGGAGGGTTCTACGAGCAGTACTTC.

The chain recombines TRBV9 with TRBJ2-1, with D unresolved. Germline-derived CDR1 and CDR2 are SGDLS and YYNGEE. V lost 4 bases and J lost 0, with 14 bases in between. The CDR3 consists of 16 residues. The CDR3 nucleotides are TGTGCCAGCAGCCACAACCGTGAGTACTCCTACAATGAGCAGTTCTTC. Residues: CASSHNREYSYNEQFF.

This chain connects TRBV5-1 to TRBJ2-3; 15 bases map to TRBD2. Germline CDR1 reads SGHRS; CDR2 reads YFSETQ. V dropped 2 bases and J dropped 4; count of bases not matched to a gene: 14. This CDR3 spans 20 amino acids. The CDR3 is CASSFLETGLAGGLADTQYF. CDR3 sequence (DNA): TGCGCCAGCAGCTTCCTTGAAACTGGACTAGCGGGAGGGCTTGCAGATACGCAGTATTTT.

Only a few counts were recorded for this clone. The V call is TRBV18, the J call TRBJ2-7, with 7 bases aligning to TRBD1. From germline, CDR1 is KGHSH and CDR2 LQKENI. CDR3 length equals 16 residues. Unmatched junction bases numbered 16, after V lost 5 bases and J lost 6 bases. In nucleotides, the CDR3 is TGTGCCAGCTCATTATCATCGACACAGGGGTATAGCGAGCAGTACTTC. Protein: CASSLSSTQGYSEQYF.

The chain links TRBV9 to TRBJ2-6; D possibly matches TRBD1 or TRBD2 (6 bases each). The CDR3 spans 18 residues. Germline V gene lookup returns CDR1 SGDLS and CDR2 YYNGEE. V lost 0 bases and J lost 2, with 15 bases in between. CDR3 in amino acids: CASSVGGTMITGANVLTF. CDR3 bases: TGTGCCAGCAGCGTAGGCGGGACAATGATAACTGGGGCCAACGTCCTGACTTTC.

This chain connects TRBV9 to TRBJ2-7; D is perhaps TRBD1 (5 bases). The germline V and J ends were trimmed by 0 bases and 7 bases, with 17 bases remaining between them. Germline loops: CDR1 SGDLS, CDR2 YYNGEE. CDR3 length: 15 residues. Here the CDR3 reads CASSVGGQGGGEQYF. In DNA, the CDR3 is TGTGCCAGCAGCGTAGGAGGTCAGGGTGGCGGTGAGCAGTACTTC.

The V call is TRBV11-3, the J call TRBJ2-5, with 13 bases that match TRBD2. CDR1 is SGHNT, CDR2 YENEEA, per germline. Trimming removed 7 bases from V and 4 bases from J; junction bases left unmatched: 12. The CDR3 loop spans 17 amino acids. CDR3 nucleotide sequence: TGTGCCAGCACCCTGGGACTAGCGGGGAAGACAGGAGAGACCCAGTACTTC. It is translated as CASTLGLAGKTGETQYF.

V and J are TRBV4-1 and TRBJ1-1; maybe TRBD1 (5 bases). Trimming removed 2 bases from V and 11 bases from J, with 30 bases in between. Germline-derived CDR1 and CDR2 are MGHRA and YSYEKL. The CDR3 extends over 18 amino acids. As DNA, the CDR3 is TGCGCCAGCAGCCAACCAATCTACCCTCGACAGAAAGTCCCTGGGGCTTTCTTT. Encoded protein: CASSQPIYPRQKVPGAFF.

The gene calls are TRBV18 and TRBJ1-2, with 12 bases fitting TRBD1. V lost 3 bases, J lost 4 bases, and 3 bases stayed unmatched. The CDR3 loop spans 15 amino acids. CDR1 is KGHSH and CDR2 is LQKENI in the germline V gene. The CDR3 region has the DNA TGTGCCAGCTCACCGGGACAGGGGGCGAGCTATGGCTACACCTTC. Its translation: CASSPGQGASYGYTF.

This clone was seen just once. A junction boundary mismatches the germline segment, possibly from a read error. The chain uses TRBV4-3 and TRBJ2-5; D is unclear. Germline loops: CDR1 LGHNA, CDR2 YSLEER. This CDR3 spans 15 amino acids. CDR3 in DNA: TGCGCCAGCAGCCAAGATTGGTGGCAGCCAGAGGCCCAGTACTTC. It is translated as CASSQDWWQPEAQYF.

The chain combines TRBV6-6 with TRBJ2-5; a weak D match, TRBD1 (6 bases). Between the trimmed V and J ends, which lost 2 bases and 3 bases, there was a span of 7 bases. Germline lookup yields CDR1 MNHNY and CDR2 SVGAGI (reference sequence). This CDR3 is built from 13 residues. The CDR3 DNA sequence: TGTGCCAGCAGTTACGGACAGAAAGAGACCCAGTACTTC. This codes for CASSYGQKETQYF.

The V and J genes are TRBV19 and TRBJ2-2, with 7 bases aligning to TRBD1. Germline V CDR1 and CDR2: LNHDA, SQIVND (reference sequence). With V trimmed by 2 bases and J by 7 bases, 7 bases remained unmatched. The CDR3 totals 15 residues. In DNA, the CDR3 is TGTGCCAGTAGTATATGGGTAGGGGGCGGCGGGGAGCTGTTTTTT. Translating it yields CASSIWVGGGGELFF.

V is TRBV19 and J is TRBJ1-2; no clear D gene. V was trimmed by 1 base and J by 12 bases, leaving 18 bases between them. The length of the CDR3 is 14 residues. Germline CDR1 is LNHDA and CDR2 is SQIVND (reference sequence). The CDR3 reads CASSIGNGRASDTF. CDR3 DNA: TGTGCCAGTAGTATAGGGAACGGGCGGGCTTCGGACACCTTC.